Below, 23 T cell receptor beta chains from the same sample are listed, as sequenced in a study of blood T cell repertoires in COVID-19. The data were produced by immunoSEQ multiplex PCR, yet TCRdb's version contains in-frame clones alone and is incomplete. The data contain approximately 160,000 clones, about four fifths of them singletons. Source material: peripheral blood. The receptors come from a woman of 80 years or more with acute or convalescent COVID-19.

The rearrangement links TRBV6-1 to TRBJ2-5; the D is unclear. CDR3 length: 14 amino acids. Germline CDR1 and CDR2: MNHNS and SASEGT. V lost 1 base to trimming and J lost 5 bases, with 11 bases between them. CDR3 loop: CASSEVAVGETQYF. The CDR3 bases are TGTGCCAGCAGTGAAGTGGCAGTCGGGGAGACCCAGTACTTC.

The chain couples TRBV7-6 to TRBJ1-3; 7 bases line up with TRBD1. The CDR3 extends over 15 amino acids. CDR1 is SGHVS, CDR2 FNYEAQ, per germline. The trim removed 5 bases at V and 0 bases at J, leaving 4 bases unmatched. This CDR3 is CASSQGTASGNTIYF. The DNA for the CDR3 is TGTGCCAGCAGCCAGGGGACAGCCTCTGGAAACACCATATATTTT.

This clone came up once. The J gene is TRBJ2-7, the V gene TRBV3-1 (or the pseudogene TRBV3-2); unclear D gene. Germline CDR1 LGHDT, CDR2 YNNKEL (reference sequence). Trimming pared 1 base from V and 3 bases from J, leaving 13 bases between. This CDR3 has 15 amino acids. Here the CDR3 DNA reads TGTGCCAGCAGCCAAGGGATTGCGGTTGTCTACGAGCAGTACTTC. Translating gives CASSQGIAVVYEQYF.

The sample holds one count of this clone. Other DNA sequences from this sample encode an identical CDR3 as well. The chain uses TRBV5-1 and TRBJ2-4; D is uncertain. CDR3 size: 14 residues. Germline V gives CDR1 SGHRS, CDR2 YFSETQ. Trimming removed 0 bases from V and 0 bases from J, with 4 bases in between. CDR3 amino acids: CASSLGLAKNIQYF. As DNA, the CDR3 is TGCGCCAGCAGCTTGGGTCTAGCCAAAAACATTCAGTACTTC.

The chain uses TRBV7-9 and TRBJ1-2; 9 bases match TRBD1. Unmatched junction bases numbered 13, after V lost 3 bases and J lost 8 bases. Germline assignment: CDR1 SEHNR and CDR2 FQNEAQ (reference sequence). The length of the CDR3 is 16 residues. Here the CDR3 DNA reads TGTGCCAGCAGCTTCCAACCCCGACAGGGGGATGACGGCTACACCTTC. Translated: CASSFQPRQGDDGYTF.

The chain carries TRBV9 and TRBJ1-1; maybe TRBD1 (6 bases). CDR3 length equals 14 residues. CDR1 is SGDLS and CDR2 is YYNGEE in the germline V gene. Trimming shortened V by 1 base and J by 11 bases, and 18 bases separated the two germline ends. CDR3 in DNA: TGTGCCAGCAGCGTAAACCCAGGAACAGGGTGGGCTTTCTTT. Residues: CASSVNPGTGWAFF.

The V gene is TRBV5-6, the J gene TRBJ1-5, with 7 positions matching TRBD1. Germline trimming cut 3 bases from V and 2 bases from J; bases unmatched to any gene: 11. Germline V gene lookup returns CDR1 SGHDT and CDR2 YYEEEE. The CDR3 has 17 residues. This chain's CDR3 is CASSSLGQGGRNQPQHF. The CDR3 coding sequence is TGTGCCAGCAGCTCCTTGGGGCAGGGGGGTCGCAATCAGCCCCAGCATTTT.

The chain links TRBV7-2 to TRBJ1-3, with unresolved D. The V end lost 4 bases, the J end lost 0 bases, and 7 bases lay between the germline ends. Germline V gene lookup returns CDR1 SGHTA and CDR2 FQGNSA. The CDR3 is made up of 14 amino acids. CDR3 sequence reads: CASSYDNSGNTIYF. DNA of the CDR3: TGTGCCAGCAGCTATGACAACTCTGGAAACACCATATATTTT.

This clone turned up a few times. J is TRBJ1-5 and V is TRBV5-1; TRBD1 matches 8 bases. V shed 3 bases and J 7 bases; nucleotides not matched to a gene: 9. Germline V gives CDR1 SGHRS, CDR2 YFSETQ. This CDR3 is built from 15 residues. The CDR3 region is CASSSGQGRDQPQHF. CDR3 DNA sequence: TGCGCCAGCAGCTCCGGACAGGGCAGGGACCAGCCCCAGCATTTT.

V usage is TRBV7-3 and J usage is TRBJ2-1; the match to TRBD1 covers 8 bases. The germline V gene encodes CDR1 SGHTA and CDR2 FQGTGA. CDR3 size: 13 residues. V lost 5 bases to trimming and J lost 7 bases; unmatched junction nucleotides: 4. Written as DNA, the CDR3 is TGTGCCAGCAGCCCCCGGACAGGGAATGAGCAGTTCTTC. Encoded protein: CASSPRTGNEQFF.

This clone was picked up a small number of times. The J gene is TRBJ1-2, the V gene TRBV14, with no clear D. V was clipped by 4 bases and J by 4 bases, with 16 bases between them. The CDR3 contains 15 residues. CDR1 is SGHDN and CDR2 is FVKESK in the germline V gene. CDR3 sequence reads: CASSRAHKSFYGYTF. CDR3 sequence (DNA): TGTGCCAGCAGCCGGGCGCACAAATCTTTCTATGGCTACACCTTC.

This chain joins TRBV6-2 or TRBV6-3 and TRBJ2-5; no clear D. Trimming took 5 bases from V and 5 from J, leaving 15 bases between them. Germline lookup yields CDR1 MNHEY and CDR2 SVGEGT. The CDR3 covers 14 residues. The CDR3 DNA reads TGTGCCAGCAGTCAATCAGCTTACGGGGAGACCCAGTACTTC. It translates to CASSQSAYGETQYF.

The V call is TRBV29-1, the J call TRBJ2-7; a possible D gene is TRBD1 (5 bases). CDR3 length: 12 residues. Germline CDR1 and CDR2: SQVTM and ANQGSEA. V was clipped by 7 bases and J by 5 bases, with 15 bases between them. CDR3 region: CSALEGVHEQYF. The CDR3 bases are TGCAGCGCCCTAGAAGGGGTCCACGAGCAGTACTTC.

The V gene is TRBV5-1, the J gene TRBJ2-2, with a weak D call TRBD1 (6 bases). CDR3 length: 16 amino acids. Trimming took off 2 bases at V and 0 bases at J, with 11 bases between the two ends. The V gene's germline CDR1 is SGHRS and CDR2 YFSETQ. Here the CDR3 DNA reads TGCGCCAGCAGCTTAACAGGGAGCGCGAACACCGGGGAGCTGTTTTTT. This gives the protein CASSLTGSANTGELFF.

J is TRBJ2-3 and V is TRBV6-5, with D possibly TRBD2 on 6 matching bases. CDR1 and CDR2 (germline): MNHEY, SVGAGI. The ends were cut back, 4 bases at V and 5 bases at J, with 13 bases in the middle. The CDR3 loop spans 14 amino acids. The CDR3 protein is CASSLQPGGDTQYF. CDR3 nucleotides: TGTGCCAGCAGTTTACAGCCCGGGGGAGATACGCAGTATTTT.

The genes are TRBV4-2 and TRBJ1-4; D is uncertain. The CDR3 consists of 15 residues. The V gene's germline CDR1 is LGHNA and CDR2 YNFKEQ. The germline V and J ends were trimmed by 0 bases and 5 bases, with 10 bases remaining between them. The CDR3 loop reads CASSQERQFNEKLFF. For the CDR3, the DNA is TGTGCCAGCAGCCAAGAGCGGCAGTTCAATGAAAAACTGTTTTTT.

The chain combines TRBV7-9 with TRBJ2-5, with 8 nucleotides matching TRBD1. CDR1 SEHNR and CDR2 FQNEAQ come from the germline V gene (reference sequence). The trim removed 5 bases at V and 4 bases at J, leaving 15 bases unmatched. The CDR3 spans 17 residues. CDR3 residues: CASSNSDFQGARETQYF. CDR3 sequence (DNA): TGTGCCAGCAGCAACTCCGATTTTCAGGGGGCGCGAGAGACCCAGTACTTC.

The count of this clone is one. The gene calls are TRBV7-2 and TRBJ2-3, with 8 nucleotides matching TRBD2. The CDR3 has 16 residues. Losses at the gene ends were 1 base for V and 2 bases for J; bases not matched to a gene: 5. CDR1 SGHTA and CDR2 FQGNSA come from the germline V gene. In DNA form, the CDR3 reads TGTGCCAGCAGCTTAGTTGCGGGGGGAATCACAGATACGCAGTATTTT. Its translation: CASSLVAGGITDTQYF.

The CDR3, as DNA: TGTGCCAGCAGCACAGGGGAGACCCAGTACTTC. This encodes CASSTGETQYF. The chain has TRBV5-8 and TRBJ2-5, with D possibly TRBD1 on 6 matching bases. This CDR3 contains 11 residues. Germline values: CDR1 SGHTS, CDR2 YDEGEE. V lost 4 bases and J 5 bases, leaving 6 bases between the germline ends.

The chain carries TRBV3-1 (or the pseudogene TRBV3-2) and TRBJ2-7, with D uncertain. This CDR3 has 13 residues. CDR1 is LGHDT, CDR2 YNNKEL, per germline (reference sequence). The V gene lost 0 bases and the J gene lost 4 bases, with 7 bases spanning the gap. This CDR3 reads CASSQDVGYEQYF. The CDR3 nucleotides read TGTGCCAGCAGCCAAGATGTCGGGTACGAGCAGTACTTC.

V usage is TRBV5-8 and J usage is TRBJ1-4; D may be TRBD1 (6 bases). The CDR3 is 15 amino acids. The V and J ends lost 4 bases and 7 bases respectively, with 17 bases between them. CDR1 and CDR2 (germline): SGHTS, YDEGEE. The CDR3 loop reads CASSPRTEDGEKLFF. CDR3 sequence (DNA): TGTGCCAGCAGCCCACGGACAGAGGACGGTGAAAAACTGTTTTTT. Based on the CDR3 plus reference TRBV5-8 and TRBJ1-4, the full variable domain is EAGVTQSPTHLIKTRGQQATLRCSPISGHTSVYWYQQALGLGLQFLLWYDEGEERNRGNFPPRFSGRQFPNYSSELNVNALELEDSALYLCASSPRTEDGEKLFFGSGTQLSVL.

The sample holds one count of this clone. The rearrangement links TRBV10-2 to TRBJ1-4; the D gene is possibly TRBD1 (5 bases). The V end was cut by 7 bases, the J end by 10 bases, with 19 bases between. The V gene's germline CDR1 is WSHSY and CDR2 SAAADI. The CDR3 is 14 amino acids. The CDR3 coding sequence is TGCGCCAGCAAGCCTGAGAGTGGGGCCGGAAAACTGTTTTTT. Its translation: CASKPESGAGKLFF.

This sequence joins TRBV24-1 and TRBJ1-5, with 7 bases fitting TRBD1. Germline CDR1 and CDR2: KGHDR and SFDVKD. This CDR3 is 15 amino acids long. The V and J ends lost 5 bases and 5 bases, in that order; junction bases with no gene match: 8. Written as DNA, the CDR3 is TGTGCCACCAGTGGGCATGGGACAGTTGATCAGCCCCAGCATTTT. Translated: CATSGHGTVDQPQHF.